The next 23 T cell receptor beta chains were all read from a single sample in a study of cytomegalovirus exposure and HLA in healthy donors. PCR involved 60 Vbeta and 13 Jbeta primers. This table comes from immunoSEQ multiplex PCR, and its TCRdb copy is limited to in-frame clones, with some not included. The table shows around 62,000 clones, with less than 80% occurring only once. Material: PBMCs. The origin of the receptors is a man aged 60 to 75 in good health and CMV-seropositive.

This clone was counted only a few times. The rearrangement joins TRBV11-3 to TRBJ2-7; 9 bases map to TRBD1. Trimming at V came to 3 bases and at J to 0 bases, leaving 3 bases not matched to a gene. This CDR3 contains 15 residues. In germline, CDR1 is SGHNT, CDR2 YENEEA. CDR3 sequence: CASSLGQGYSYEQYF. In nucleotides, the CDR3 is TGTGCCAGCAGCTTGGGACAGGGTTACTCCTACGAGCAGTACTTC.

This chain uses TRBV7-9 with TRBJ2-7; possibly TRBD2 for D (5 bases). V was pared by 0 bases and J by 3 bases, with 9 bases between. This CDR3 contains 14 residues. CDR1 and CDR2 from the germline V gene are SEHNR and FQNEAQ (reference sequence). The CDR3 loop is CASSLAFRGYEQYF. CDR3 in DNA: TGTGCCAGCAGCTTAGCGTTCCGGGGCTACGAGCAGTACTTC.

This clone was detected once. The chain recombines TRBV7-9 with TRBJ2-2; 8 nucleotides match TRBD2. Germline CDR1 and CDR2: SEHNR and FQNEAQ (reference sequence). V lost 5 bases and J lost 6; bases outside the gene matches: 5. There are 14 residues in the CDR3. The CDR3 sequence is CASSPSGGPGELFF. The CDR3 DNA follows: TGTGCCAGCAGCCCCTCGGGGGGGCCCGGGGAGCTGTTTTTT.

The V gene is TRBV5-6, the J gene TRBJ1-2; D not certain. The CDR3 is 13 amino acids. Germline V gene lookup returns CDR1 SGHDT and CDR2 YYEEEE. Trimming took 0 bases from V and 7 from J, leaving 10 bases between them. For the CDR3, the DNA is TGTGCCAGCAGCTTGGGTCAGTACGCTGGCTACACCTTC. It codes for CASSLGQYAGYTF. Drawing the rest from reference TRBV5-6 and TRBJ1-2, the complete variable domain is DAGVTQSPTHLIKTRGQQVTLRCSPKSGHDTVSWYQQALGQGPQFIFQYYEEEERQRGNFPDRFSGHQFPNYSSELNVNALLLGDSALYLCASSLGQYAGYTFGSGTRLTVV.

This chain uses TRBV7-8 with TRBJ2-1, with 9 bases fitting TRBD2. This CDR3 is 17 amino acids long. The V gene end was trimmed by 1 base and the J gene end by 4 bases; junction bases not matched to a gene: 8. Germline CDR1 is SGHVS and CDR2 is FQNEAQ. In DNA, the CDR3 is TGTGCCAGCAGCTTAGGGCCTAGCGGGAACCTATACAATGAGCAGTTCTTC. This codes for CASSLGPSGNLYNEQFF.

The rearrangement links TRBV7-9 to TRBJ1-3, with 9 bases that match TRBD1. CDR1 is SEHNR and CDR2 is FQNEAQ in the germline V gene (reference sequence). V was pared by 5 bases and J by 2 bases, with 1 base of the junction left unmatched. This CDR3 region has 14 residues. The CDR3 DNA sequence: TGTGCCAGCAGCCGACAGGGGGCTGGAAACACCATATATTTT. Residues: CASSRQGAGNTIYF. Together with reference TRBV7-9 and TRBJ1-3, the CDR3 gives the full variable domain: DTGVSQNPRHKITKRGQNVTFRCDPISEHNRLYWYRQTLGQGPEFLTYFQNEAQLEKSRLLSDRFSAERPKGSFSTLEIQRTEQGDSAMYLCASSRQGAGNTIYFGEGSWLTVV.

This chain links TRBV5-6 with TRBJ2-1; D remains unclear. From germline, CDR1 is SGHDT and CDR2 YYEEEE. The CDR3 runs to 14 residues. The V and J ends lost 2 bases and 0 bases respectively, with 6 bases between them. The CDR3 here is CASSFRSSYNEQFF. CDR3 nucleotides: TGTGCCAGCAGCTTTCGGTCCTCCTACAATGAGCAGTTCTTC.

The chain links TRBV7-8 to TRBJ1-6; 7 bases match TRBD1. V gave up 3 bases and J gave up 7 bases; unmatched junction bases: 9. The germline gives CDR1 SGHVS, CDR2 FQNEAQ. This CDR3 region has 16 residues. The CDR3 coding sequence is TGTGCCAGCAGCTTGCAACAGGGACAGTCAAATTCACCCCTCCACTTT. Translating it yields CASSLQQGQSNSPLHF. Looking up the rest from reference TRBV7-8 and TRBJ1-6 gives the full variable domain: GAGVSQSPRYKVAKRGQDVALRCDPISGHVSLFWYQQALGQGPEFLTYFQNEAQLDKSGLPSDRFFAERPEGSVSTLKIQRTQQEDSAVYLCASSLQQGQSNSPLHFGNGTRLTVT.

This CDR3 is CASSESGTGNSPLHF. CDR3 in DNA: TGTGCCAGCAGCGAATCCGGGACAGGGAATTCACCCCTCCACTTT. This sequence joins TRBV5-6 and TRBJ1-6; TRBD1 aligns across 9 bases. The CDR3 has 15 residues. The V and J ends lost 4 bases and 7 bases, in that order; junction bases with no gene match: 6. Germline assignment: CDR1 SGHDT and CDR2 YYEEEE.

This clone was counted between two and nine times. Other DNA sequences in the sample encode the same CDR3. This rearrangement joins TRBV7-2 to TRBJ2-4; 8 bases agree with TRBD1. V lost 5 bases, J lost 3 bases, and 6 bases stayed unmatched. The germline V gene has CDR1 SGHTA and CDR2 FQGNSA. The CDR3 runs to 15 residues. The CDR3 nucleotides are TGTGCCAGCAGCCCAGGGGGCGCGGGCAAAAACATTCAGTACTTC. This sequence encodes CASSPGGAGKNIQYF.

This clone was picked up a small number of times. The V and J genes are TRBV6-6 and TRBJ2-1, with D perhaps matching TRBD1 (5 bases). From germline, CDR1 is MNHNY and CDR2 SVGAGI (reference sequence). V lost 2 bases and J 2 bases, leaving 7 bases between the germline ends. There are 14 residues in the CDR3. The CDR3 nucleotides read TGTGCCAGCAGTTACATGACAGCCTACAATGAGCAGTTCTTC. Amino acids: CASSYMTAYNEQFF.

This clone has a handful of counts. The V call is TRBV6-5, the J call TRBJ2-3; maybe TRBD2 (6 bases). The CDR3 covers 13 residues. V lost 6 bases and J lost 6, with 13 bases in between. CDR1 and CDR2 (germline): MNHEY, SVGAGI. The CDR3 reads CASRKTSLDTQYF. In nucleotides, the CDR3 is TGTGCCAGCAGAAAGACTAGTTTGGATACGCAGTATTTT.

In its sample, this clone was seen once. J is TRBJ2-5 and V is TRBV11-3; 9 nucleotides line up with TRBD2. The CDR3 has 15 amino acids. V dropped 5 bases and J dropped 7; count of bases not matched to a gene: 11. Germline assignment: CDR1 SGHNT and CDR2 YENEEA. In DNA, the CDR3 is TGTGCCAGCAGCCCAGGGACTAGCCAGGGGGGGACCCAGTACTTC. Protein product: CASSPGTSQGGTQYF.

V usage is TRBV6-6 and J usage is TRBJ1-5; D may be TRBD1 (5 bases). This CDR3 region has 14 residues. V lost 5 bases, J lost 7 bases, and 15 bases lay in between. CDR1 is MNHNY, CDR2 SVGAGI, per germline (reference sequence). CDR3 residues: CASSNERRGQPQHF. Here the CDR3 DNA reads TGTGCCAGCAGTAACGAACGGCGGGGGCAGCCCCAGCATTTT.

The chain couples TRBV27 to TRBJ2-7, with 10 positions matching TRBD1. V shed 2 bases, J shed 5 bases, and the junction held 6 bases outside the gene matches. In germline, CDR1 is MNHEY, CDR2 SMNVEV (reference sequence). The CDR3 is 15 residues long. The CDR3 nucleotides are TGTGCCAGCAGTTTAGTGACAGGGGGCGGCGACGAGCAGTACTTC. This encodes CASSLVTGGGDEQYF.

The count of this clone is one. Here the CDR3 reads CASSLRRYTEAFF. CDR3 coding DNA: TGTGCCAGCAGCTTAAGGCGGTACACTGAAGCTTTCTTT. This rearrangement joins TRBV7-2 to TRBJ1-1; no clear D. V was trimmed by 2 bases and J by 3 bases, leaving 7 bases between them. In germline, CDR1 is SGHTA, CDR2 FQGNSA. The CDR3 loop spans 13 amino acids.

The count of this clone is one. The chain links TRBV19 to TRBJ1-2; 8 bases align to TRBD1. Germline V gene sequence: CDR1 LNHDA, CDR2 SQIVND (reference sequence). CDR3 size: 15 residues. Trimming at V came to 6 bases and at J to 0 bases, leaving 6 bases not matched to a gene. The DNA of the CDR3 is TGTGCCAGTAGCCCAGGGGGCAGGGCTAACTATGGCTACACCTTC. Its protein is CASSPGGRANYGYTF.

The chain uses TRBV21-1 and TRBJ1-4. TRBV21-1 is classified as a pseudogene. This CDR3 comprises 16 residues. The CDR3 here is CASSRVVVDYNEKLFF. CDR3 DNA sequence: TGTGCCAGCAGCCGTGTCGTCGTCGACTATAATGAAAAACTGTTTTTT.

V gene TRBV29-1 combines with J gene TRBJ2-3; TRBD2 matches at 11 bases. The CDR3 runs 14 residues. The V gene's germline CDR1 is SQVTM and CDR2 ANQGSEA. V trimming: 6 bases; J trimming: 3 bases; junction bases outside the gene matches: 5. This CDR3 is CSVPLAGGTDTQYF. The DNA for the CDR3 is TGCAGCGTCCCGCTAGCGGGAGGAACAGATACGCAGTATTTT.

V usage is TRBV5-6 and J usage is TRBJ2-7, with TRBD1 as a possible D gene (6 bases). Germline CDR1 and CDR2: SGHDT and YYEEEE. V was trimmed by 2 bases and J by 0 bases, leaving 9 bases between them. This CDR3 contains 14 residues. For the CDR3, the DNA is TGTGCCAGCAGCTTATACAGGGACTCCTACGAGCAGTACTTC. It specifies CASSLYRDSYEQYF.

The chain has TRBV13 and TRBJ1-2; tentative D call: TRBD1 (5 bases). CDR1 is PRHDT and CDR2 is FYEKMQ in the germline V gene (reference sequence). V was trimmed by 1 base and J by 8 bases, leaving 11 bases between them. This CDR3 spans 13 amino acids. The CDR3 region is CASSLALNRGYTF. The CDR3 DNA sequence: TGTGCCAGCAGCTTAGCCCTGAACAGGGGCTACACCTTC.

The genes are TRBV4-1 and TRBJ1-2; 8 bases line up with TRBD1. This CDR3 contains 18 residues. Germline assignment: CDR1 MGHRA and CDR2 YSYEKL. J gave up 10 bases and V 3 bases, and 22 bases lay outside the gene matches. CDR3 protein: CASSQGDRFPGGPFDYTF. DNA for the CDR3: TGCGCCAGCAGCCAGGGGGACAGGTTTCCGGGGGGACCCTTTGACTACACCTTC.

This chain joins TRBV6-1 and TRBJ2-5; tentatively, D is TRBD1 (6 bases). There are 13 residues in the CDR3. V shed 4 bases and J shed 5 bases, with 11 bases lying between them. The V gene's germline CDR1 is MNHNS and CDR2 SASEGT. In DNA form, the CDR3 reads TGTGCCAGCAGTGCTACAGGGCGGGAGACCCAGTACTTC. It encodes CASSATGRETQYF.